This section outlines one TCR beta chain sequence together with its context. Its cognate antigen has yet to be identified. There are no base qualities to consult, and no much larger clone falls within one base. CDR1 and CDR2 are drawn from the germline V gene: SGDLS, YYNGEE. V trim: 3 bases; J trim: 2 bases; unmatched bases: 9. The CDR3 has 16 amino acids, counting the end cysteine and phenylalanine. This entry keeps only the CDR3 DNA: 48 bases, framed from base 1. This sample is part of a study of cytomegalovirus exposure and HLA in healthy donors (dated by TCRdb to about 2017). Regarding the complete study: An earlier analysis of some 620 of the donors reported about 260 Gb of sequence data and 95 million to 130 million unique TCR beta sequences obtained from about 180 million T cells. The later analysis used no new phenotypic data to find candidate immune exposures, relying instead on TCR beta sequences and their occurrence across donors. Donor age, sex, ethnicity and CMV serostatus were collected together with the repertoire data. Among the roughly 400 genotyped donors, around 81% belonged to the genetic ancestry cluster associated with self-reported Caucasian donors. Typing coverage varied by locus: roughly 629-640 donors for A, B, C, DRB1 and DQB1; approximately 500 for DQA1; around 570 for DPA1; around 450 for DPB1. In a later analysis, previously published TCR beta repertoires from about 670 donors were re-analyzed and high-resolution HLA genotyping was added so that TCR occurrence patterns could be studied. Across about 380 genotyped donors of the cohort, an average of 235,054 unique TCR beta nucleotide sequences per donor were sequenced, and roughly 20% of those sequences were non-productive. All discovery cohort repertoires had been generated on a single sequencing platform. The study combined high-throughput TCR immunosequencing, statistical association of individual TCRs with disease status, and machine learning to predict cytomegalovirus infection status. An early release covering about 600 HLA-typed donors comprised about 300 gigabases of sequencing data and tens of millions of unique TCR sequences. The aim of the study was to test whether cataloging public T cell receptors could identify signatures of past pathogen exposure. Four to six DR-DQ haplotypes were handled as single units for association and clustering, since linkage in the cohort was strong. Genome-wide SNP genotypes for about three fifths of the roughly 670 donors were used in a later genetic analysis, which treated that subset as a discovery cohort. HLA typing covered class I and class II loci at four-digit resolution. Along with the roughly 670-subject first cohort, a separate validation cohort of over a hundred different subjects was used. The study profiled the T cell repertoires of under 850 subjects by immunosequencing and related them to cytomegalovirus serostatus. An earlier analysis of approximately 630 of the donors applied high-throughput TCR beta sequencing to assess whether each TCR beta V gene segment acted as functional or pseudogenic. Study-wide conclusions, independent of this receptor: According to a later analysis, most CMV-associated TCR beta chains appeared to be HLA-restricted, and the HLA associations seemed to be driven largely by CMV exposure. A further reported finding was that TCR beta sequences accurately predicted the HLA-A and HLA-B alleles for most subjects in the first cohort. Roughly uniform sequencing depth across donors was assumed in presence/absence analyses, although this assumption may not hold. This cohort had only TCR beta chains sequenced, and the lack of alpha or paired-chain data limited which features could be detected. Compared with the 666-donor mean, donors in an Asian-associated ancestry cluster had fewer N-insertions in productive TCRs, according to a later genetic analysis. In vitro tests confirmed that a few of the cytomegalovirus-associated TCR beta chains recognize cytomegalovirus antigens. In both the original and validation cohorts, the classifier was reported to diagnose cytomegalovirus status with high specificity and sensitivity. Across donors, most TCR sequences were observed very rarely, whereas some public TCRs were present in many individuals. A later analysis found that HLA-associated TCR beta chains were more clonally expanded and had lower generation probabilities than equally common non-associated chains. According to a later analysis, TCR association rates differed among HLA loci, with DRB1 alleles showing the most associated TCRs and HLA-C alleles showing the fewest. At a false discovery rate of 0.05, a later analysis linked around 17,000 TCR beta sequences to specific HLA alleles. In a later genetic analysis, a missense DCLRE1C variant was associated with V-gene and J-gene trimming of TCR beta chains, and the association was replicated in an independent cohort. Because the 87-base-pair reads could not distinguish some IMGT-functional V segments, including TRBV6-2 and TRBV6-3, those segments were excluded. Because some donors lacked HLA typing at each locus, the association tests relied only on the typed subset. In the study, approximately 160 TCR beta chains were listed as associated with cytomegalovirus. Strong co-occurrence of HLA alleles, especially DR and DQ, made assigning TCR associations to individual alleles difficult. According to a later analysis, parvovirus B19, influenza, CMV and Epstein-Barr virus appeared linked to several top co-occurrence clusters. Correlated functional status among segregating V segments might reflect linkage disequilibrium, but an unknown experimental factor could not be ruled out. A cluster of highly shared sequence variants was judged likely to be a technical artifact of the sequencing pipeline. CMV serostatus was the only immune exposure information available for the cohort. According to the authors, the approach could potentially be generalized to other disease states and immunological phenotypes. Because counts were too low, roughly 18 rarely observed V segments, including chromosome 9 orphons, were left out of the earlier analysis of some 600 of the donors. In an earlier analysis of about 540 of the donors, most TCR beta V segments were observed in productive rearrangements about 90% or about 30% of the time, broadly matching IMGT annotations.

In total, just over 650 healthy bone marrow donors made up the cohort. At the time of sampling, all cohort members were nominally healthy, though unrecorded immune exposures were likely present. The donor tested CMV seropositive, placing the donor among the 290 or so seropositive members of the cohort. Each donor provided a peripheral blood sample, and peripheral blood mononuclear cells were used for TCR beta sequencing. Genomic DNA extraction from the blood cell samples was performed with the Qiagen DNeasy Blood Extraction Kit. Library preparation employed the immunoSEQ multiplex PCR assay. A mixture of 60 forward primers for TCR Vbeta segments and 13 reverse primers for TCR Jbeta segments was used in the multiplex PCR. The CDR3 region of rearranged TCR beta genes was amplified from genomic DNA with a multiplex PCR assay. Amplified TCR beta libraries were sequenced as 87-base-pair reads on the Illumina HiSeq System. Per the source publication's procedure: In a later analysis, 70 million to 95 million unique TCR beta chains were counted across the approximately 640 repertoires, and roughly 9.9 million of these chains were shared by at least two donors. To remove PCR and sequencing errors, raw reads were error-corrected and collapsed into unique sequences using a nearest-neighbor algorithm that merged closely related sequences. To assign V, D and J gene segments, CDR3 sequences were aligned to IMGT reference sequences. For a sequence to be retained, at least a six-nucleotide match to both a V gene segment and a J gene segment was required. Rearrangements were classified as productive when the CDR3 lacked stop codons and remained in frame with V and J, and all other rearrangements were classified as non-productive. Following IMGT convention, CDR3 was defined as the stretch from the second conserved V-encoded cysteine to the conserved J-encoded phenylalanine. The earlier analysis of about 560 of the donors excluded any sequence lacking an unambiguous match to a single V gene segment. In an earlier analysis of 587 of the donors, V segments were called functional above 56.7% productive rearrangements and were called segregating when the between-donor standard deviation exceeded 5%. A statistical classification framework was built to diagnose cytomegalovirus status from the catalog of TCR beta chain sequences. In a later analysis, TCR nucleotide sequences were compared against IMGT/GENE-DB human TR gene sequences so that V and J genes could be assigned. The TCRdist pipeline was used in a later analysis to assign CDR3 sequences and most-parsimonious VDJ recombination scenarios. In a later analysis, every TCR beta chain was defined by the combination of its CDR3 amino acid sequence and its V-gene family, and reads without a unique V-gene family were dropped. As a way to deal with suspected cross-contamination and a sequencing artifact, a later analysis dropped approximately 570 nucleotide sequences that were highly shared and had low generation probability. A later analysis calculated a clonal expansion index for each public chain from normalized within-repertoire ranks of inferred template counts. A later analysis computed generation probabilities with a VDJ recombination model fitted to out-of-frame rearrangements, and checked the results against IGoR. A later analysis scored TCR-TCR, TCR-HLA and TCR-CMV co-occurrence with hypergeometric tests, applying a repertoire-size bias correction to TCR pairs. In a later analysis, false discovery rates were estimated by permuting HLA or CMV assignments 20 times. In a later analysis, co-occurring TCRs were grouped using DBSCAN, and TCRdist sequence similarity was added for clustering within HLA-allele-positive subsets. Repertoires with fewer than 30,000 or more than 120,000 public chains, plus five repertoires with anomalous nucleotide sharing, were excluded from co-occurrence clustering. The table was pulled from immuneACCESS by TCRdb, which kept in-frame rearrangements only. Such tables lose some clones; where checked, under half of the loss comes from unresolved V genes, and the rest has no known cause. V, J and clone size reflect that table, while D and trimming were determined from the DNA. This sample holds 90,000 to 95,000 clones; more than 70% were observed only once. Of the sample, approximately 4.8% is held by the ten largest clones.

This sequence was found in a male donor in good health and CMV-seropositive. The sample comprised PBMCs. This sequence uses TRBV9 and TRBJ2-7; TRBD1 fits 9 bases in the junction. The nucleotide sequence reads as follows: TGTGCCAGCAGCGCCCCAACGACAGGGGGTACCTACGAGCAGTACTTC. It translates as CASSAPTTGGTYEQYF. Full variable domain (CDR3 extended with the reference TRBV9 and TRBJ2-7 proteins): DSGVTQTPKHLITATGQRVTLRCSPRSGDLSVYWYQQSLDQGLQFLIQYYNGEERAKGNILERFSAQQFPDLHSELNLSSLELGDSALYFCASSAPTTGGTYEQYFGPGTRLTVT.